This T cell receptor beta chain was sequenced in a study of Graves' ophthalmopathy and Graves' hyperthyroidism. Across the study: Untreated patients at initial diagnosis provided peripheral blood.

This clonotype was seen at least ten times. Having ophthalmopathy, the donors showed moderate-to-severe activity, CAS ≥3 and NOSPECS ≥4, with disease lasting under 3 months. The CDR3 has 15 residues. Germline CDR1 MNHNS, CDR2 SASEGT. The junction had 6 bases not matched to a gene; V was cut back by 4 bases and J by 11 bases. RNA transcripts were the source from which TCR beta CDR3 regions were amplified. Following a first-round RT-PCR that used HTBI primers, a second-round multiplex PCR was carried out. TCRdb analysed the multiplex PCR reads with MiXCR anew, one entry per CDR3 protein. In the table there are roughly 500,000 distinct CDR3 sequences, roughly 14% of which are singletons.

This chain joins TRBV6-1 and TRBJ1-6; 12 bases map to TRBD1. This clonotype originated in a woman between 25 and 40 years old with Graves' ophthalmopathy. Source material: blood. The DNA of the CDR3 is TGTGCCAGCAGTGGGGGGGGACAGGGGGCCGCACCCCTCCACTTT. Translation gives CASSGGGQGAAPLHF.